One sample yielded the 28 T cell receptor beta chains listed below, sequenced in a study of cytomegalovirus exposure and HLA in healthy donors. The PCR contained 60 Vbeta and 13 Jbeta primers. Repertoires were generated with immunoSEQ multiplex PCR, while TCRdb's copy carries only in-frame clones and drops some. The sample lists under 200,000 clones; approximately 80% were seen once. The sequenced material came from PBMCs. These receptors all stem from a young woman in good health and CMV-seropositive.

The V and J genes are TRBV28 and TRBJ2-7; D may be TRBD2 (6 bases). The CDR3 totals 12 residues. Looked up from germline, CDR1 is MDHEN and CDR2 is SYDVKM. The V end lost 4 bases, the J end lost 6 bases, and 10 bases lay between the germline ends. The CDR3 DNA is TGTGCCAGCAGTTCTGGACTATCCGAGCAGTACTTC. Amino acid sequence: CASSSGLSEQYF.

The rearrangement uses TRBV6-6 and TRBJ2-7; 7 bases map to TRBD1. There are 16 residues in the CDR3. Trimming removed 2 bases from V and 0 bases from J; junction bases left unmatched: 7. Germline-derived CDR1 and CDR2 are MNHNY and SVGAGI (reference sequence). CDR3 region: CASSYLPWDSSYEQYF. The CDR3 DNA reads TGTGCCAGCAGTTACCTACCGTGGGACAGCTCCTACGAGCAGTACTTC.

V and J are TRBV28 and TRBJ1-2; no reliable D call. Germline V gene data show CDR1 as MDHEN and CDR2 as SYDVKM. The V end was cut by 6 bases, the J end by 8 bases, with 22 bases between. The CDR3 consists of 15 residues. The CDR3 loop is CASSPRFKGDQGYTF. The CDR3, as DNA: TGTGCCAGCAGCCCCCGCTTTAAGGGAGATCAAGGCTACACCTTC.

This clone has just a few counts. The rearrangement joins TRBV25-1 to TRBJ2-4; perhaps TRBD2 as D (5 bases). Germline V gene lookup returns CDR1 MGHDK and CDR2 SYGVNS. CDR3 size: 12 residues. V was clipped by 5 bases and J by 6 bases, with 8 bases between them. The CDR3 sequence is CASSPRGNIQYF. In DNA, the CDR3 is TGTGCCAGCAGTCCCCGGGGAAACATTCAGTACTTC.

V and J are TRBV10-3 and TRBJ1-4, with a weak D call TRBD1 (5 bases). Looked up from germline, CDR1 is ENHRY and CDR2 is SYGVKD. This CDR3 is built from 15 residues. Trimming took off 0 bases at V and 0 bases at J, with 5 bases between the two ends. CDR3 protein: CAISESRATNEKLFF. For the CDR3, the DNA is TGTGCCATCAGTGAGTCCAGGGCAACTAATGAAAAACTGTTTTTT.

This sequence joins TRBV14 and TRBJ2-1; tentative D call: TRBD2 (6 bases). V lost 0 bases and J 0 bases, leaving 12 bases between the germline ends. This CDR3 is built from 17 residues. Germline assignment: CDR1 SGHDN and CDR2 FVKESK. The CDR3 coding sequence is TGTGCCAGCAGCCAAGAGGGATGGGAGGACTCCTACAATGAGCAGTTCTTC. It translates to CASSQEGWEDSYNEQFF.

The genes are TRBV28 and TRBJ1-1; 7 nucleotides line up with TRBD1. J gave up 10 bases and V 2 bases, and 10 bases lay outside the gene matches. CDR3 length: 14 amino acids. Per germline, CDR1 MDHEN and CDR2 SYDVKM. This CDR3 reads CASSLRSRGRLAFF. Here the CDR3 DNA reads TGTGCCAGCAGTTTAAGGTCCAGGGGGAGGTTAGCTTTCTTT.

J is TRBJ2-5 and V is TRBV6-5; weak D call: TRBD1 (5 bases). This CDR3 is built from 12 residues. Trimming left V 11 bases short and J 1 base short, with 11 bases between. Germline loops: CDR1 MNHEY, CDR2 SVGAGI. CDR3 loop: CAGGASQETQYF. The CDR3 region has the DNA TGTGCCGGTGGGGCTAGCCAAGAGACCCAGTACTTC.

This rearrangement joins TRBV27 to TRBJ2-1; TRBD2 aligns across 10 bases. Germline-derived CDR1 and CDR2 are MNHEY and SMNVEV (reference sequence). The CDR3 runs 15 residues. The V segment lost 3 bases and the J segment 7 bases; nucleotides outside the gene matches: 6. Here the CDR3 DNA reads TGTGCCAGCAGTTTGTCGGGACTAGCGTTGAATGAGCAGTTCTTC. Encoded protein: CASSLSGLALNEQFF.

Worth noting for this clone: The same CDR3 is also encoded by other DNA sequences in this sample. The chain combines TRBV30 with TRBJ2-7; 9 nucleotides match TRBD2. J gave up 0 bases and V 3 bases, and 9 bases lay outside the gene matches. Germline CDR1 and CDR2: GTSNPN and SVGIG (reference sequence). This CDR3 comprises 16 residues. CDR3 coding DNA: TGTGCCTGGAGCGTGCTAGCGGGATGGGACTCCTACGAGCAGTACTTC. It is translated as CAWSVLAGWDSYEQYF.

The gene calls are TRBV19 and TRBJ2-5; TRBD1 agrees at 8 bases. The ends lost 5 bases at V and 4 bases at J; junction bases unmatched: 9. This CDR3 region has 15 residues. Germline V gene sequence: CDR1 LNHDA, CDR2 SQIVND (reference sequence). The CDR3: CASSGDRGGGETQYF. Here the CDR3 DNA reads TGTGCCAGTAGTGGCGACAGGGGTGGTGGAGAGACCCAGTACTTC. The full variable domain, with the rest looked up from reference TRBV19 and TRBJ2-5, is DGGITQSPKYLFRKEGQNVTLSCEQNLNHDAMYWYRQDPGQGLRLIYYSQIVNDFQKGDIAEGYSVSREKKESFPLTVTSAQKNPTAFYLCASSGDRGGGETQYFGPGTRLLVL.

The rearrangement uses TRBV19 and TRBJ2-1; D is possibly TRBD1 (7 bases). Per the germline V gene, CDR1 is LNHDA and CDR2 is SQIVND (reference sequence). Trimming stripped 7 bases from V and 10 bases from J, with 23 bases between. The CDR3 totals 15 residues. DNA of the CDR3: TGTGCCAGTACCTCGATTCAGCGGGCAGGGGGGGAGCAGTTCTTC. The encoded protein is CASTSIQRAGGEQFF.

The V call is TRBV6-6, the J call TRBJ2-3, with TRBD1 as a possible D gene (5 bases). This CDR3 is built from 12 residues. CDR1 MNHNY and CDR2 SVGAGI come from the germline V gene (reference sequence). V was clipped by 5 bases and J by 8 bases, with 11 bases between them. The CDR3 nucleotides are TGTGCCAGCAGTCCTCAAAGGGGTACGCAGTATTTT. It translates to CASSPQRGTQYF.

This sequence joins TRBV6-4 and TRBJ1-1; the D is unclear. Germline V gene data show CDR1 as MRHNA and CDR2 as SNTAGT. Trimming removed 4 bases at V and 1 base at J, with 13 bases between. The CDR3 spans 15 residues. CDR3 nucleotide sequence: TGTGCCAGCAGTGTTGAGCCAACTCCGAACACTGAAGCTTTCTTT. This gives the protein CASSVEPTPNTEAFF.

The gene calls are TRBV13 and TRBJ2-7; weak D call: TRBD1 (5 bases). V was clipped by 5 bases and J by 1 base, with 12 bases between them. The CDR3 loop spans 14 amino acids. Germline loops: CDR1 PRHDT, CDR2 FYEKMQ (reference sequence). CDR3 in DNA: TGTGCCAGCAGCCAGATAGACAGATCCTACGAGCAGTACTTC. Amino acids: CASSQIDRSYEQYF.

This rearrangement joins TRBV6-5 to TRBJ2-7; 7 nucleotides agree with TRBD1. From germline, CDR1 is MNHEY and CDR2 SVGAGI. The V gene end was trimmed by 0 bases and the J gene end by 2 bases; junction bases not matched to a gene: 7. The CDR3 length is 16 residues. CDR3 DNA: TGTGCCAGCAGTTACTCGAAGGGGGCCCTTCCCTACGAGCAGTACTTC. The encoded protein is CASSYSKGALPYEQYF.

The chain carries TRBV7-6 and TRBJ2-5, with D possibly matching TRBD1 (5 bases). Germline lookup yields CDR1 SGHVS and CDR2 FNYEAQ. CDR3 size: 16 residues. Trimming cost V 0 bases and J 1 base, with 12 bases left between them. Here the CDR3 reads CASSLAPRQFQETQYF. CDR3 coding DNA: TGTGCCAGCAGCTTAGCGCCGCGACAGTTCCAAGAGACCCAGTACTTC.

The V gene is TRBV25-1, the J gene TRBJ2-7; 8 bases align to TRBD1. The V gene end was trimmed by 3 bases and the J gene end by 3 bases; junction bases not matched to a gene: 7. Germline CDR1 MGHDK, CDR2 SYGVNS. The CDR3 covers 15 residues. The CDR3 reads CASSDPTGASYEQYF. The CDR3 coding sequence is TGTGCCAGCAGTGACCCGACAGGGGCCAGCTACGAGCAGTACTTC.

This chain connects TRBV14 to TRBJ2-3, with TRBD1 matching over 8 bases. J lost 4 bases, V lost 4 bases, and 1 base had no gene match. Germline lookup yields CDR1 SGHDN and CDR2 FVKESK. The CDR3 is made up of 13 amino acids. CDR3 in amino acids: CASSPTGADTQYF. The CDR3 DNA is TGTGCCAGCAGCCCGACAGGGGCAGATACGCAGTATTTT.

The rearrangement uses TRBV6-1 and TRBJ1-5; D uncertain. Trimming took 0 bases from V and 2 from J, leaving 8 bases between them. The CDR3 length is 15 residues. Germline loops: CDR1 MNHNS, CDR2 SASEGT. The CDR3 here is CASSEAAPRNQPQHF. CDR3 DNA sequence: TGTGCCAGCAGTGAAGCGGCCCCGCGCAATCAGCCCCAGCATTTT.

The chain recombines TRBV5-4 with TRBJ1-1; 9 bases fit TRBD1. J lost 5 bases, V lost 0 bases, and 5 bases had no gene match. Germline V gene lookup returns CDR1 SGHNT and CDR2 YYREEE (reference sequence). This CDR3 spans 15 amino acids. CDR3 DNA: TGTGCCAGCAGCTTGGAGACAGGGGGAAGAACTGAAGCTTTCTTT. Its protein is CASSLETGGRTEAFF.

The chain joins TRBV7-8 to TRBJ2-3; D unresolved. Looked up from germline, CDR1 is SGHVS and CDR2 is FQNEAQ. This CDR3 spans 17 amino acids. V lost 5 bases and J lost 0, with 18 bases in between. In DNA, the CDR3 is TGTGCCAGCAGCCCGAGGTGGATCGGAAGGAGCACAGATACGCAGTATTTT. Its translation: CASSPRWIGRSTDTQYF.

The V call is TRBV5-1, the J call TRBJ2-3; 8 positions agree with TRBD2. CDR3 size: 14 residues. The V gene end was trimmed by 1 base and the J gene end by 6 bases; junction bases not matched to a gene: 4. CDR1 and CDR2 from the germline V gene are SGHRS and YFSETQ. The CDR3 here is CASSLRGGPDTQYF. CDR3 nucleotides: TGCGCCAGCAGCTTGCGGGGGGGGCCGGATACGCAGTATTTT.

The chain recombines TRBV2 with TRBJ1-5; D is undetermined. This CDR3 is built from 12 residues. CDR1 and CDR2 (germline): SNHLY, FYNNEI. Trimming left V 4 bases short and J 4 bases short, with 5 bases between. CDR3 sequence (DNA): TGTGCCAGCAGTGGAGGAAATCAGCCCCAGCATTTT. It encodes CASSGGNQPQHF.

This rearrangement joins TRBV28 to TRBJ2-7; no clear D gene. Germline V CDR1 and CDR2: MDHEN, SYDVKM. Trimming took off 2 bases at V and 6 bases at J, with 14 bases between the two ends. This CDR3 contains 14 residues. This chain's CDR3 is CASSLPGSTGEQYF. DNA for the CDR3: TGTGCCAGCAGTTTACCCGGGTCGACTGGCGAGCAGTACTTC. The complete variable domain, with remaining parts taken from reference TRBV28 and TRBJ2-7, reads DVKVTQSSRYLVKRTGEKVFLECVQDMDHENMFWYRQDPGLGLRLIYFSYDVKMKEKGDIPEGYSVSREKKERFSLILESASTNQTSMYLCASSLPGSTGEQYFGPGTRLTVT.

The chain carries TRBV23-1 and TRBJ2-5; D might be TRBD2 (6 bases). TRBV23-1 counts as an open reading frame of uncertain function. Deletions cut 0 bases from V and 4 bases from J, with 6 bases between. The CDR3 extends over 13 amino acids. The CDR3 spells CASSQSGGETQYF. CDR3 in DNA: TGCGCCAGCAGTCAATCGGGGGGAGAGACCCAGTACTTC.

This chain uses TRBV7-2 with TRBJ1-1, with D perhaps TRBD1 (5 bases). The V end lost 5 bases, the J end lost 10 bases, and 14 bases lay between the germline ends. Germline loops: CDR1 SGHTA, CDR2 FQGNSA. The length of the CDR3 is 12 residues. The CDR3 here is CASSDTGSLAFF. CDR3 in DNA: TGTGCCAGCAGCGATACAGGTTCTCTAGCTTTCTTT.

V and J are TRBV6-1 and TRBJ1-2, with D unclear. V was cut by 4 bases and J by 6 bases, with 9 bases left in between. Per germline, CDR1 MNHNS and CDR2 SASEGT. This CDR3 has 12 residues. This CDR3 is CASSGGYDGYTF. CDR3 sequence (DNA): TGTGCCAGCAGTGGAGGATACGATGGCTACACCTTC.